This TCR beta chain comes out of a study of a mutant IDH1 vaccine in newly diagnosed glioma. Study details: Eight vaccine doses were administered to patients at weeks 1, 3, 5, 7, 11, 15, 19 and 23. Before enrollment, patients got radiotherapy alone, temozolomide alone, or mostly the combination. Vaccines were first given 4-6 weeks after radiotherapy alone, or with temozolomide cycles.

The study, taken as a whole, reports: A vaccine-induced immune response developed in roughly 93% of the patients.

Time point here: week 5, during vaccination. Topical imiquimod accompanied each vaccine dose, which consisted of 300 ug of mutant IDH1 20-mer peptide. Repertoires were generated with immunoSEQ multiplex PCR, while TCRdb's copy carries only in-frame clones and drops some. The sample includes around 52,000 clones, 75% to 90% of them seen just once. This clone occurred a few times. Its antigen is still unknown. The ends were cut back, 0 bases at V and 8 bases at J, with 14 bases in the middle. CDR1 is SGHRS, CDR2 YFSETQ, per germline. The CDR3 sequence is 14 residues long. This clonotype was sampled from a woman between 40 and 50 years old with glioma. The starting material was PBMCs, obtained from a glioma patient whose treatment included an IDH1 peptide vaccine. The chain has TRBV5-1 and TRBJ1-2; D is possibly TRBD1 (6 bases). Here the CDR3 DNA reads TGCGCCAGCAGCTTGGCCCCACAGGGCGGAGGCTACACCTTC. It specifies CASSLAPQGGGYTF.